Listed here are 9 T cell receptor beta chains from one sample, sequenced in a study of OX40 agonist ivuxolimab in advanced cancers. The method was immunoSEQ multiplex PCR; TCRdb's version includes in-frame clones alone and lacks a portion of them. The sample consists of approximately 63,000 clones, roughly nine tenths of them appearing once. Source: CD4+ or CD8+ T cells sorted from blood, taken in a trial of the OX40 agonist ivuxolimab. The receptors were gathered from an adult with an advanced solid tumor such as melanoma, head and neck, liver or kidney cancer.

The chain couples TRBV27 to TRBJ2-5, with D possibly matching TRBD1 (6 bases). Germline V lookup: CDR1 MNHEY, CDR2 SMNVEV (reference sequence). Between the trimmed V and J ends, which lost 5 bases and 4 bases, there was a span of 11 bases. The CDR3 sequence is 13 residues long. CDR3 nucleotides: TGTGCCAGCAGTCCTGGGGGCGCAGAGACCCAGTACTTC. Amino acid sequence: CASSPGGAETQYF.

This clone has only one observation. This chain uses TRBV5-6 with TRBJ2-7; TRBD1 matches at 7 bases. J was trimmed by 3 bases and V by 4 bases; bases with no gene match: 7. Per the germline V gene, CDR1 is SGHDT and CDR2 is YYEEEE. This CDR3 has 14 amino acids. CDR3 residues: CASSGDDRDYEQYF. CDR3 DNA: TGTGCCAGCAGCGGTGACGACAGGGACTACGAGCAGTACTTC.

The chain has TRBV27 and TRBJ2-1; 10 bases are shared with TRBD2. CDR1 and CDR2 (germline): MNHEY, SMNVEV (reference sequence). There are 16 residues in the CDR3. V shed 5 bases and J 4 bases; nucleotides not matched to a gene: 8. The CDR3 reads CASSETSGLNYNEQFF. The DNA for the CDR3 is TGTGCCAGCAGTGAGACTAGCGGGCTGAATTACAATGAGCAGTTCTTC.

The CDR3: CASTRDRNYNEQFF. The DNA of the CDR3 is TGTGCCAGCACCCGGGACAGAAATTACAATGAGCAGTTCTTC. The chain uses TRBV7-2 and TRBJ2-1; the match to TRBD1 covers 7 bases. CDR3 length: 14 amino acids. In germline, CDR1 is SGHTA, CDR2 FQGNSA. The V segment lost 7 bases and the J segment 4 bases; nucleotides outside the gene matches: 7.

The chain carries TRBV6-5 and TRBJ2-5; D gene uncertain. This CDR3 has 14 amino acids. V was cut by 5 bases and J by 4 bases, with 14 bases left in between. Germline assignment: CDR1 MNHEY and CDR2 SVGAGI. The DNA of the CDR3 is TGTGCCAGCAGTGACCATAGGGTCGGAGAGACCCAGTACTTC. Translation gives CASSDHRVGETQYF.

The V gene is TRBV5-4, the J gene TRBJ2-6; D not resolved. V shed 4 bases and J shed 4 bases, with 12 bases lying between them. Germline CDR1 SGHNT, CDR2 YYREEE (reference sequence). There are 15 residues in the CDR3. CDR3 bases: TGTGCCAGCAGCAGACTTTTTGCGGGGGCCAACGTCCTGACTTTC. Translated: CASSRLFAGANVLTF.

The genes are TRBV5-6 and TRBJ1-4, with D hard to call. Trimming removed 0 bases from V and 7 bases from J, with 10 bases in between. This CDR3 has 14 amino acids. From germline, CDR1 is SGHDT and CDR2 YYEEEE. CDR3: CASSLDGGGEKLFF. The CDR3 bases are TGTGCCAGCAGCTTGGACGGAGGTGGTGAAAAACTGTTTTTT.

The chain carries TRBV7-6 and TRBJ2-7; D perhaps matches TRBD2 (6 bases). The V end lost 5 bases, the J end lost 3 bases, and 20 bases lay between the germline ends. The CDR3 has 16 amino acids. Germline CDR1 SGHVS, CDR2 FNYEAQ. The CDR3 DNA follows: TGTGCCAGCAGCCCCTTCGCTCGCGTCGGGGGCTACGAGCAGTACTTC. Residues: CASSPFARVGGYEQYF.

The V call is TRBV7-3, the J call TRBJ2-1, with a weak D call TRBD1 (7 bases). Trimming shortened V by 1 base and J by 0 bases, and 13 bases separated the two germline ends. This CDR3 spans 17 amino acids. From germline, CDR1 is SGHTA and CDR2 FQGTGA. The CDR3 nucleotides are TGTGCCAGCAGCTTAAAGCCAGGGGGGAGCTCCTACAATGAGCAGTTCTTC. Its translation: CASSLKPGGSSYNEQFF.